This paragraph reports one TCR beta chain. Its specificity is unknown. The data were obtained in a study of T-cell memory formation after mild COVID-19. About the study: Clusters of TCRs were largely donor specific.

MiXCR, applied by TCRdb to the 5' RACE reads, yields one record per CDR3 protein. The sample has around 450,000 distinct CDR3 sequences, roughly 20% seen once. Points from the study as a whole: Clones that contracted from day 15 to 85 were balanced CD4/CD8, while later expanders leaned CD4+.

The germline V gene has CDR1 DFQATT and CDR2 SNEGSKA (reference sequence). V shed 4 bases, J shed 7 bases, and the junction held 15 bases outside the gene matches. The CDR3 is made up of 15 amino acids. Sequencing was carried out using PBMCs or a T cell subset sorted from them (not recorded which). This TCR was recovered from an adult woman who had mild COVID-19 (a few samples of this study predate the infection). Cell type and time point are not known. The chain has TRBV20-1 and TRBJ1-2, with 7 bases identical to TRBD1. The CDR3 DNA follows: TGCAGTGCTACGTCTAAAGGGACAGTTTTCGGTGGCTACACCTTC. This encodes CSATSKGTVFGGYTF.